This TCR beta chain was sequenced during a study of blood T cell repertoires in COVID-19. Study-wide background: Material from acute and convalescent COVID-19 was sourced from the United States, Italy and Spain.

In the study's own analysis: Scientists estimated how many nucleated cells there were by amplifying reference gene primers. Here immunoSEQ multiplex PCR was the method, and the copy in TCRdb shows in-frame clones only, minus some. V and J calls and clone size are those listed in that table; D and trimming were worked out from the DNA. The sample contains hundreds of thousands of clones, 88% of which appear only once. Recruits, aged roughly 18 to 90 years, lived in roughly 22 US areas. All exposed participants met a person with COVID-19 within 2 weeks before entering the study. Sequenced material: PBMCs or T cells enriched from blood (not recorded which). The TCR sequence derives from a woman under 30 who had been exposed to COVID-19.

The CDR3 loop is CASSATGTGLYEQYF. CDR3 nucleotides: TGTGCCAGTAGTGCTACCGGGACAGGGTTGTACGAGCAGTACTTC. V usage is TRBV19 and J usage is TRBJ2-7; 9 positions agree with TRBD1. This CDR3 comprises 15 residues. V was pared by 5 bases and J by 4 bases, with 9 bases of the junction left unmatched. Germline lookup yields CDR1 LNHDA and CDR2 SQIVND (reference sequence).